Sequencing of this T cell receptor (beta chain) was carried out in a study of response to subunit inactivated influenza vaccine. TCRdb re-derived calls from the RT-PCR reads in MiXCR, one entry per CDR3 protein. The sample carries under 500,000 distinct CDR3 sequences, 9.5% to 12% recorded once. This clonotype was counted a few times. Its antigen is currently unknown. General study points: Authors proposed each seasonal influenza vaccination draws in few new T cells.

The CDR3 extends over 13 amino acids. The junction had 2 bases not matched to a gene; V was cut back by 6 bases and J by 6 bases. This receptor was taken from a man between 45 and 60 years old who received an inactivated influenza vaccine. The gene calls are TRBV12-3 or TRBV12-4 and TRBJ2-1, with 10 bases aligning to TRBD1. Here the sequenced sample was PBMCs from blood, taken about 6 weeks after vaccination. This chain's CDR3 is CASRWTGGNEQFF. The CDR3 nucleotides read TGTGCCAGCAGATGGACAGGGGGCAATGAGCAGTTCTTC.